The entry that follows covers one T cell receptor beta chain sequence. Its antigen is currently not known. Within one base of it there is no much larger clone, and no base qualities were kept. The data derive from a study of blood T cell repertoires in COVID-19 (dated by TCRdb to about 2020). Notes on the research overall: Samples from collaborators originated in the United States, Italy and Spain and spanned both the acute and convalescent phases of COVID-19. The sample metadata nearly always contained a de-identified subject ID, COVID-19 status, age in years and sex. The material from the prospective study consisted of cDNA or gDNA derived from T cells, B-cell-depleted T cells, or PBMCs. The dataset comprised deeply sampled blood TCRbeta repertoires from subjects exposed to, actively infected with, or recovered from COVID-19. Samples came from the ongoing ImmuneRACE study (first 160 participants) plus 1,254 subjects from 6 global collaborators. The repertoires were made available in a free public database intended to serve as a resource for research on the immune response to SARS-CoV-2. Where HLA class I and class II types were available, the types were taken from metadata supplied by the sample provider, not from assay-based typing.

TCRbeta CDR3 regions were amplified from genomic DNA by means of the immunoSEQ Assay, a bias-controlled multiplex PCR. The study's own analysis went as follows. Nucleated cell counts per sample were estimated from amplification of reference gene primers within the assay. To quantify the absolute abundance of each unique TCRbeta CDR3 rearrangement, sequence reads were collapsed and filtered. For each sample, productive Simpson clonality was calculated by taking the square root of Simpson's diversity index across productive rearrangements. Held by TCRdb, this immuneACCESS table contains in-frame sequences only and omits some clones. Under half of the omission traces to an unresolved V gene where checked; the cause of the rest is unknown. Clone size and the V and J calls come from that table; the DNA yielded D and trimming. In all, the sample holds 95,000 to 100,000 clones, and around 84% of those were seen once. Less than 2% of the sample lies in the top ten.

Findings and caveats that apply to the study as a whole: Clinical and demographic metadata were provided uncurated, with the amount varying by source and participant.

Each collaborating institution followed its own protocols to collect whole blood in K2EDTA tubes. Collaborator samples were shipped for TCRbeta analysis as frozen whole blood, isolated PBMCs, or DNA extracted from either sample type. CDR1 is given as LGHNA and CDR2 as YSLEER, both from the germline V gene. After removal of 3 bases from V and 3 bases from J, the junction retains 7 bases not matched to a gene. The CDR3 runs 17 residues from the cysteine to the phenylalanine. Here the CDR3 DNA is all that survives: 51 bases in frame from base 1. The V and J genes are TRBV4-3 and TRBJ2-1, with 11 middle bases fitting TRBD2. This clonotype was obtained from a woman in her 70s with active or convalescent COVID-19. Sequenced input: peripheral blood. The nucleotide sequence is TGCGCCAGCAGCCATGGTAGCGGGAGGGGGAACTACAATGAGCAGTTCTTC. It translates as CASSHGSGRGNYNEQFF.